This T cell receptor (beta chain) appears in the sequencing data of a study of molecular identifiers for immune sequencing clone quantification. As for the study in general: Naive CD8 RNA (around 20,000 or 100,000 cells) was divided into five aliquots, with four sequenced. Study outcomes and limitations: Clones that exceeded 20 RNA copies held over 99% of effector molecules, yet under 1% in naive cells.

Counting both end residues, the CDR3 totals 19 amino acids. Listed TCR primers, together with previously described methods, were used for the bulk TCR libraries. TCRdb reprocessed the PCR reads with MiXCR, giving one entry per CDR3 protein. The sample carries over 550,000 distinct CDR3 sequences, over 25% recorded once. This clonotype was found many times. What it binds is unknown. The DNA is omitted, as the CDR3 cannot be located on it reliably, and the CDR3 follows TCRdb's listing. Between about 19,000 and 1,100,000 sorted cells, with 10%, 30% or 50% RNA, yielded naive CD8 libraries. This clonotype was obtained from a human donor in good health. Some libraries in this study had Jurkat cell RNA spiked in. The rearrangement uses TRBV12-3 or TRBV12-4 and TRBJ2-6; TRBD2 was called by the table and not checked on the DNA. The material sequenced was naive CD8+ T cells from blood, with Jurkat cell RNA spiked in. Documented subset: FACS-sorted CD8+CD4-CCR7+CD45RA+ naive T cells. CDR3 in amino acids: CASSFLAGSTSPGANVLTF.